What follows are 22 T cell receptor beta chains derived from one specimen sequenced in a study of T-cell memory formation after mild COVID-19. TCRdb used MiXCR to reprocess the 5' RACE reads, holding one entry per CDR3 protein. Here the sample spans roughly 200,000 distinct CDR3 sequences, 18% being singletons. The sequencing input was PBMCs or a T cell subset sorted from them (not recorded which). The receptors shown here come from an adult woman who had mild COVID-19 (a few samples of this study predate the infection). Cell type and time point are not known.

The CDR3 DNA sequence: TGTGCCACCAGTCGGGACAGCCCCACCGGGGAGCTGTTTTTT. Protein: CATSRDSPTGELFF. The chain recombines TRBV24-1 with TRBJ2-2; 7 bases fit TRBD1. Per germline, CDR1 KGHDR and CDR2 SFDVKD. The CDR3 runs to 14 residues. After removal of 6 bases from V and 4 bases from J, the junction contained 4 bases not matched to a gene.

This chain joins TRBV5-1 and TRBJ2-1, with 7 bases identical to TRBD1. The CDR3 runs to 13 residues. Losses at the gene ends were 4 bases for V and 6 bases for J; bases not matched to a gene: 4. Germline lookup yields CDR1 SGHRS and CDR2 YFSETQ. The CDR3 here is CASSPGQVNEQFF. DNA of the CDR3: TGCGCCAGCAGCCCCGGACAGGTCAATGAGCAGTTCTTC. The variable domain in full, completed from reference TRBV5-1 and TRBJ2-1, reads KAGVTQTPRYLIKTRGQQVTLSCSPISGHRSVSWYQQTPGQGLQFLFEYFSETQRNKGNFPGRFSGRQFSNSRSEMNVSTLELGDSALYLCASSPGQVNEQFFGPGTRLTVL.

As DNA, the CDR3 is TGTGCCACCAGTGAGGGTACTAGCGGGAGATTCAATGAGCAGTTCTTC. This encodes CATSEGTSGRFNEQFF. The chain has TRBV24-1 and TRBJ2-1; 11 bases are shared with TRBD2. The CDR3 length is 16 residues. CDR1 and CDR2 from the germline V gene are KGHDR and SFDVKD. V was pared by 4 bases and J by 6 bases, with 7 bases of the junction left unmatched.

This clonotype was counted only a few times. J is TRBJ2-3 and V is TRBV7-3; no reliable D call. CDR1 and CDR2 from the germline V gene are SGHTA and FQGTGA. The CDR3 totals 12 residues. V was pared by 5 bases and J by 5 bases, with 8 bases between. CDR3 DNA: TGTGCCAGCAGCCCGATTCGAGATACGCAGTATTTT. Its translation: CASSPIRDTQYF.

This clonotype was seen more than once but under ten times. The CDR3 carries no conserved terminal phenylalanine or tryptophan, so it likely arises from a read error. It is unclear where the CDR3 begins or ends on the DNA, so no DNA is shown, and the CDR3 is as TCRdb lists it. This chain links TRBV11-2 with TRBJ1-2. Germline V gene sequence: CDR1 SGHAT, CDR2 FQNNGV. Termini included, the CDR3 measures 11 amino acids. The CDR3 reads CASSYGPTAEV.

The chain carries TRBV20-1 and TRBJ1-2; 10 bases are shared with TRBD1. CDR3 length: 14 amino acids. Germline CDR1 DFQATT, CDR2 SNEGSKA (reference sequence). The V and J ends lost 5 bases and 6 bases, in that order; junction bases with no gene match: 9. CDR3 sequence: CSASFRQGANGYTF. CDR3 in DNA: TGCAGTGCTTCGTTCCGACAGGGGGCTAATGGCTACACCTTC.

This clonotype has more than one count but fewer than ten. The V call is TRBV29-1, the J call TRBJ2-7; D is unresolved. Trimming took 7 bases from V and 0 from J, leaving 10 bases between them. The V gene's germline CDR1 is SQVTM and CDR2 ANQGSEA. The length of the CDR3 is 12 residues. CDR3 sequence reads: CSAGQNSYEQYF. The CDR3 DNA reads TGCAGCGCCGGGCAGAACTCCTACGAGCAGTACTTC.

A note on this clonotype: The DNA is omitted, as the CDR3 cannot be located on it reliably, and the CDR3 follows TCRdb's listing. The J gene is TRBJ2-3, the V gene TRBV12-3 or TRBV12-4; TRBD1, the table's D call, was not compared with the DNA. Both ends counted, the CDR3 spans 14 residues. The chain's CDR3 is CASSTSDRRDTQYF.

This clonotype showed up just a few times. The gene calls are TRBV11-3 and TRBJ2-1; 8 bases line up with TRBD2. V lost 5 bases to trimming and J lost 6 bases; unmatched junction nucleotides: 9. The CDR3 has 15 amino acids. Germline lookup yields CDR1 SGHNT and CDR2 YENEEA. DNA for the CDR3: TGTGCCAGCAGCCCATCCGGGACTAGGTTCAATGAGCAGTTCTTC. This encodes CASSPSGTRFNEQFF.

This clonotype was counted only a few times. J is TRBJ2-7 and V is TRBV29-1; the D gene is possibly TRBD1 (6 bases). CDR1 SQVTM and CDR2 ANQGSEA come from the germline V gene. The V and J ends lost 4 bases and 2 bases respectively, with 9 bases between them. This CDR3 has 12 amino acids. CDR3 protein: CSVATGPYEQYF. CDR3 coding DNA: TGCAGCGTTGCTACAGGGCCCTACGAGCAGTACTTC.

This clonotype was found once. CDR3 bases: TGTGCCAGCAGCCACAACGGTCAGGGAGCCTACGAGCAGTACTTC. Translating gives CASSHNGQGAYEQYF. The rearrangement joins TRBV3-1 to TRBJ2-7; perhaps D is TRBD1 or TRBD2 (5 bases each). The CDR3 is made up of 15 amino acids. The ends were cut back, 3 bases at V and 2 bases at J, with 14 bases in the middle. CDR1 and CDR2 from the germline V gene are LGHDT and YNNKEL (reference sequence).

V is TRBV2 and J is TRBJ1-2; no firm D call. This CDR3 comprises 12 residues. The V end was cut by 5 bases, the J end by 7 bases, with 11 bases between. Germline V lookup: CDR1 SNHLY, CDR2 FYNNEI. As DNA, the CDR3 is TGTGCCAGCAGTAGTGAGGGTATTGGCTACACCTTC. Protein product: CASSSEGIGYTF.

The chain employs TRBV25-1 and TRBJ1-5, with TRBD1 matching 8 bases. Germline lookup yields CDR1 MGHDK and CDR2 SYGVNS. CDR3 length: 17 amino acids. V trimming: 2 bases; J trimming: 6 bases; junction bases outside the gene matches: 12. CDR3 protein: CASSEPSTGERGQPQHF. CDR3 sequence (DNA): TGTGCCAGCAGTGAACCCTCGACAGGGGAACGTGGTCAGCCCCAGCATTTT.

This clonotype showed up just a few times. The CDR3 sequence is CASTNYGTSYEQYF. CDR3 in DNA: TGTGCCAGCACAAACTACGGGACCTCCTACGAGCAGTACTTC. This chain uses TRBV7-2 with TRBJ2-7; D could derive from TRBD1 or TRBD2 (5 bases each). This CDR3 comprises 14 residues. The germline V and J ends were trimmed by 7 bases and 0 bases, with 13 bases remaining between them. The germline CDR1 and CDR2 sequences are SGHTA and FQGNSA.

The V call is TRBV7-2, the J call TRBJ2-7, with TRBD2 identical over 10 bases. From germline, CDR1 is SGHTA and CDR2 FQGNSA. Trimming took 10 bases from V and 3 from J; bases not matched to a gene: 6. CDR3 length: 13 residues. CDR3 nucleotides: TGTGCCACCGAAGCGGGAGGGGTCTACGAGCAGTACTTC. Its protein is CATEAGGVYEQYF.

V gene TRBV24-1 combines with J gene TRBJ2-2; no firm D call. V lost 3 bases and J lost 1, with 8 bases in between. This CDR3 region has 15 residues. Germline CDR1 KGHDR, CDR2 SFDVKD. DNA of the CDR3: TGTGCCACCAGTGATCCTAGTGTGAACACCGGGGAGCTGTTTTTT. Protein: CATSDPSVNTGELFF.

This clonotype was counted between two and nine times. J is TRBJ2-1 and V is TRBV24-1, with 9 bases identical to TRBD1. The CDR3 loop spans 15 amino acids. The J segment lost 1 base and the V segment lost 9 bases, leaving 6 bases of the junction unmatched. Per germline, CDR1 KGHDR and CDR2 SFDVKD. The CDR3 spells CATHPGTGSYNEQFF. CDR3 nucleotides: TGTGCCACCCACCCCGGGACAGGGTCCTACAATGAGCAGTTCTTC.

This clonotype was seen a handful of times. The chain uses TRBV24-1 and TRBJ2-3; D gene ambiguous. CDR3 size: 13 residues. The V gene's germline CDR1 is KGHDR and CDR2 SFDVKD. Between the trimmed V and J ends, which lost 2 bases and 5 bases, there was a span of 7 bases. In nucleotides, the CDR3 is TGTGCCACCAGTGATTATCCGGTAGATACGCAGTATTTT. Its protein product is CATSDYPVDTQYF.

The V gene is TRBV5-1, the J gene TRBJ1-1; D is ambiguous. Germline loops: CDR1 SGHRS, CDR2 YFSETQ. Deletions cut 2 bases from V and 5 bases from J, with 4 bases between. CDR3 length equals 11 residues. The CDR3: CASSFETEAFF. The CDR3 DNA reads TGCGCCAGCAGCTTCGAAACTGAAGCTTTCTTT.

This clonotype was found a few times. The V call is TRBV12-3 or TRBV12-4, the J call TRBJ1-5; 10 bases fit TRBD1. The CDR3 sequence is 15 residues long. Trimming removed 6 bases from V and 7 bases from J; junction bases left unmatched: 9. CDR3 nucleotide sequence: TGTGCCAGCAGACGTACAGGGACAGGGGCCCAGCCCCAGCATTTT. Protein: CASRRTGTGAQPQHF.

This clonotype showed up just a few times. The chain combines TRBV12-3 or TRBV12-4 with TRBJ2-1; D gene uncertain. This CDR3 comprises 15 residues. V was shortened by 7 bases and J by 5 bases, with 18 bases between the two germline ends. CDR3 DNA: TGTGCCAGCACCGCCTTCTGGGTCTCTAACAATGAGCAGTTCTTC. It encodes CASTAFWVSNNEQFF.

The chain has TRBV4-1 and TRBJ2-6; 8 positions agree with TRBD1. The germline V gene encodes CDR1 MGHRA and CDR2 YSYEKL. Germline trimming cut 3 bases from V and 0 bases from J; bases unmatched to any gene: 4. This CDR3 region has 17 residues. The CDR3 DNA follows: TGCGCCAGCAGCCAGGGACAGGCCCTCTCTGGGGCCAACGTCCTGACTTTC. This translates into CASSQGQALSGANVLTF.